This T cell receptor (beta chain) was found in a study of OX40 agonist ivuxolimab in advanced cancers. Study-level information: With ivuxolimab, an agonistic anti-OX40 (CD134) antibody, patients were treated. The study enrolled dose-escalation patients with hepatocellular carcinoma, melanoma, renal cell or head and neck cancer. Three dose-escalation patients had partial responses: one with hepatocellular carcinoma and two with cutaneous melanoma.

On this clone: Antigen unknown.

There are 16 residues in the CDR3. Trimming cost V 0 bases and J 1 base; bases outside gene matches: 6. The germline CDR1 and CDR2 sequences are SGHAT and FQNNGV. Study results and limitations: At doses 0.1 to 3.0 mg/kg, CD4+ and CD8+ clones expanded.

The assay was immunoSEQ multiplex PCR, and TCRdb's table has in-frame clones only and misses some. In the table there are over 20,000 clones, more than 70% of which are singletons. The rearrangement links TRBV11-2 to TRBJ2-7; TRBD1 matches at 7 bases. This sample comprised CD4+ or CD8+ T cells sorted from blood, obtained in a trial of the OX40 agonist ivuxolimab. This TCR derives from an adult with an advanced solid tumor such as melanoma, head and neck, liver or kidney cancer. CDR3 in amino acids: CASSLERTGRSYEQYF. Written as DNA, the CDR3 is TGTGCCAGCAGCTTAGAAAGGACAGGCCGATCCTACGAGCAGTACTTC.